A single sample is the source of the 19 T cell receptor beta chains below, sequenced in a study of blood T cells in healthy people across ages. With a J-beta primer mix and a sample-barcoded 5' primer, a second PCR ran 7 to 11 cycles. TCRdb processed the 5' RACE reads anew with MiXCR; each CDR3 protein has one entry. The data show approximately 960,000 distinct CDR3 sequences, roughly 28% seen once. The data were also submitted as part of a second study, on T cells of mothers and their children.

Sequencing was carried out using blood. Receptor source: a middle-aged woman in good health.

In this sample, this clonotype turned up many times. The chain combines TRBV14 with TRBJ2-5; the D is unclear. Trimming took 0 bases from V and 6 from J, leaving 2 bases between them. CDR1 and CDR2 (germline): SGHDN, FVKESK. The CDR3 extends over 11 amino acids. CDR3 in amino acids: CASSQDKTQYF. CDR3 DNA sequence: TGTGCCAGCAGCCAAGATAAGACCCAGTACTTC.

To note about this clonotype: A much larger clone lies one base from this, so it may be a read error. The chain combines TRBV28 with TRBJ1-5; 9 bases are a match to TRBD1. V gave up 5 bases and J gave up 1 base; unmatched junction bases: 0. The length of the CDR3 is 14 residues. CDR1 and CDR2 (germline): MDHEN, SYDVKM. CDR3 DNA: TGTGCCAGCAGTGGGACAGGGAGCAATCAGCCCCAGCATTTT. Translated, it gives CASSGTGSNQPQHF.

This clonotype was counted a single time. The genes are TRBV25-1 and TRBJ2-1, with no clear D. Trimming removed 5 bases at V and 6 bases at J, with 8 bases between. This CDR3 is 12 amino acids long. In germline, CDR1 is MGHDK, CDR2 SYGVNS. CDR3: CASSRWGNEQFF. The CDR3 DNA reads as TGTGCCAGCAGTCGGTGGGGCAATGAGCAGTTCTTC. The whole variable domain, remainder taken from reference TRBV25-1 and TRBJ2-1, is EADIYQTPRYLVIGTGKKITLECSQTMGHDKMYWYQQDPGMELHLIHYSYGVNSTEKGDLSSESTVSRIRTEHFPLTLESARPSHTSQYLCASSRWGNEQFFGPGTRLTVL.

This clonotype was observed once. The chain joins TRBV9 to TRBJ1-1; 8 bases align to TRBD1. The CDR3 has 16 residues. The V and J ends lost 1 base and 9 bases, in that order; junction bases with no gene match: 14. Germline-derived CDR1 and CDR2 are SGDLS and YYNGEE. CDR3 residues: CASSVFGTGRSVKAFF. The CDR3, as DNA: TGTGCCAGCAGCGTATTTGGGACAGGTCGATCGGTGAAAGCTTTCTTT.

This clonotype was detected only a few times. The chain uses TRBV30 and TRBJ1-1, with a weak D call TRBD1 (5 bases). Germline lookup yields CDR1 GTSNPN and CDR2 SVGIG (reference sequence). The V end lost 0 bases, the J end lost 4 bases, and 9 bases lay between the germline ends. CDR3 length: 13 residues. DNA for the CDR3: TGTGCCTGGAGTGTACGAGGGACCACTGAAGCTTTCTTT. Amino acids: CAWSVRGTTEAFF.

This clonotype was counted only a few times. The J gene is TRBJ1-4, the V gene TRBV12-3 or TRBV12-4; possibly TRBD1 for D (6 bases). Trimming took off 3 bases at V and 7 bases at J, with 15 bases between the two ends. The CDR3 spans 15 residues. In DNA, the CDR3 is TGTGCCAGCAGTTTTGGCGGGGGCGGGGGTGAAAAACTGTTTTTT. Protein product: CASSFGGGGGEKLFF.

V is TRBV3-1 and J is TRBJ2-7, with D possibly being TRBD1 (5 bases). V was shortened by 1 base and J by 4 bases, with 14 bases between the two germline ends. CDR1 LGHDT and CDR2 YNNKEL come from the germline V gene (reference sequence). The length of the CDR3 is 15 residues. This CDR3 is CASSQAYDRKYEQYF. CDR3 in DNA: TGTGCCAGCAGCCAAGCTTACGACAGAAAATACGAGCAGTACTTC.

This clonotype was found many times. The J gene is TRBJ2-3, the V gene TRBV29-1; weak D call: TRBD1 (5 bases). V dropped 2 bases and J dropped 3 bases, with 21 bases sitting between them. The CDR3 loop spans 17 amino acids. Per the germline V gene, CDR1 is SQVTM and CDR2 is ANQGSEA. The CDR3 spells CSVEFQEYGRVTDTQYF. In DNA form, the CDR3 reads TGCAGCGTTGAATTTCAAGAGTATGGCAGGGTTACAGATACGCAGTATTTT.

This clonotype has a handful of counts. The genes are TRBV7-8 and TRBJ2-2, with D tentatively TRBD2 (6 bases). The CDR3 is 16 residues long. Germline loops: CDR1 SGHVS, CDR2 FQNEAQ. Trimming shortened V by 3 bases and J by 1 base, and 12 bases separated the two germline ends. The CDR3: CASSFGTRGNTGELFF. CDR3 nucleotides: TGTGCCAGCAGCTTTGGTACGCGGGGGAACACCGGGGAGCTGTTTTTT.

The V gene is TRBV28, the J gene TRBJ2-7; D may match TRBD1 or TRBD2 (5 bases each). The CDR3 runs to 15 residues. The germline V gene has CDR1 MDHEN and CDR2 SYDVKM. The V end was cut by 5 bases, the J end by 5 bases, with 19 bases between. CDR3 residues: CASSLYQGRVDEQYF. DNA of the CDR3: TGTGCCAGCAGTCTGTACCAGGGACGGGTGGACGAGCAGTACTTC.

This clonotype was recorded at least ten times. The CDR3 region is CSALGTTSRQETQYF. In nucleotides, the CDR3 is TGCAGTGCGTTAGGAACTACCAGTCGACAAGAGACCCAGTACTTC. The gene calls are TRBV20-1 and TRBJ2-5; D unresolved. Looked up from germline, CDR1 is DFQATT and CDR2 is SNEGSKA (reference sequence). There are 15 residues in the CDR3. The V end lost 6 bases, the J end lost 2 bases, and 19 bases lay between the germline ends.

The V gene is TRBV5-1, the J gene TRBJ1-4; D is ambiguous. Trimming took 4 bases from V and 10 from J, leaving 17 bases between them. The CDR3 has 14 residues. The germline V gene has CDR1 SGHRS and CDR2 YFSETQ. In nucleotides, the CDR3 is TGCGCCAGCAGCGTGGACGTTCGTATAGGAAAACTGTTTTTT. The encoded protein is CASSVDVRIGKLFF.

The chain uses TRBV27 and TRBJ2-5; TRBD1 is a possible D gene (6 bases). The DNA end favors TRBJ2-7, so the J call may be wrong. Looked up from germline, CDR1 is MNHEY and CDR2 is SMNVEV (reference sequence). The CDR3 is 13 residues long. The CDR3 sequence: CASSFQGSSEQYF. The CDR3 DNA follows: TGTGCCAGCAGTTTCCAGGGGAGCTCCGAGCAGTACTTC.

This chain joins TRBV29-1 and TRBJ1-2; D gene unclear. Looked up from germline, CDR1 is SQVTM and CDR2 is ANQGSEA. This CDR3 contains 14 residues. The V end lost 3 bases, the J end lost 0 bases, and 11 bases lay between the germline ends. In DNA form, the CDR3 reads TGCAGCGTTGAGGCTCCAGAGTCTAACTATGGCTACACCTTC. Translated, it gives CSVEAPESNYGYTF.

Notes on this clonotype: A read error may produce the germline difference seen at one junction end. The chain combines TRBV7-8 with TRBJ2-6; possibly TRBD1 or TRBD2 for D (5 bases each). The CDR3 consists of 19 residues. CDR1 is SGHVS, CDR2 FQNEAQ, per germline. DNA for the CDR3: TGTGCCAGCAGCTTAGTTGACGGGGACCCCCTCTCTGGGGCCAACGTCCGGACTTTC. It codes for CASSLVDGDPLSGANVRTF.

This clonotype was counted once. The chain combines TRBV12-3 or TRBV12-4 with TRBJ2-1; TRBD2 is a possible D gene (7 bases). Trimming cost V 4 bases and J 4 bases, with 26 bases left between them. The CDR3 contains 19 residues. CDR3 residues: CASSSLQRPREGVYNEQFF. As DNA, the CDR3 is TGTGCCAGCAGTTCCCTCCAACGACCCAGGGAGGGGGTTTACAATGAGCAGTTCTTC.

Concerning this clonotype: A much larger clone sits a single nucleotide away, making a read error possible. CDR3 region: CASRYGPGEETQYF. The CDR3 coding sequence is TGTGCCAGCAGGTACGGACCGGGCGAGGAGACCCAGTACTTC. V gene TRBV6-2 or TRBV6-3 combines with J gene TRBJ2-5; D gene uncertain. The CDR3 has 14 amino acids. Germline values: CDR1 MNHEY, CDR2 SVGEGT. Trimming cost V 6 bases and J 5 bases, with 16 bases left between them.

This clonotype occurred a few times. For the CDR3, the DNA is TGTGCCAGCAGAGTCGCGGGCTACACAGATACGCAGTATTTT. It encodes CASRVAGYTDTQYF. V is TRBV7-8 and J is TRBJ2-3, with TRBD2 as a possible D gene (5 bases). CDR1 and CDR2 from the germline V gene are SGHVS and FQNEAQ. Trimming took 6 bases from V and 2 from J, leaving 12 bases between them. This CDR3 is 14 amino acids long. Combining the CDR3 with reference TRBV7-8 and TRBJ2-3 gives the whole variable domain GAGVSQSPRYKVAKRGQDVALRCDPISGHVSLFWYQQALGQGPEFLTYFQNEAQLDKSGLPSDRFFAERPEGSVSTLKIQRTQQEDSAVYLCASRVAGYTDTQYFGPGTRLTVL.

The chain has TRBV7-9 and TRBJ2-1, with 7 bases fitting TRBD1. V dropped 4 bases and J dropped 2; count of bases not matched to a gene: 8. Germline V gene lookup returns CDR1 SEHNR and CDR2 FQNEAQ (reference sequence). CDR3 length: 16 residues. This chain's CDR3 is CASSSPQGVPYNEQFF. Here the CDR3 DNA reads TGTGCCAGCAGCTCACCTCAGGGGGTGCCCTACAATGAGCAGTTCTTC.